This entry lists 8 T cell receptor beta chains sequenced from one sample in a study of CD8+ T cells in alopecia areata. Treatment specified: oral pan-JAK inhibitor, 5-10 mg twice daily. Sequencing relied on a cDNA template that was reverse transcribed from extracted RNA. TCRdb's copy holds only in-frame clones and misses some; the assay was immunoSEQ multiplex PCR. Altogether about 140,000 clones are present, roughly 86% being singletons, with the ten largest covering roughly 13%. The sequenced sample was CD8+ T cells sorted from blood, obtained at week 4, from a patient treated with tofacitinib. The receptors derive from a human donor with alopecia areata.

V usage is TRBV29-1 and J usage is TRBJ2-7; D possibly matches TRBD1 or TRBD2 (5 bases each). V was cut by 3 bases and J by 5 bases, with 14 bases left in between. The CDR3 runs to 13 residues. Germline V CDR1 and CDR2: SQVTM, ANQGSEA. DNA of the CDR3: TGCAGCGTTGATGGGGGAGTTATCAACGAGCAGTACTTC. Protein product: CSVDGGVINEQYF.

This clone was seen more than once but under ten times. The J gene is TRBJ1-1, the V gene TRBV19; D call uncertain. The CDR3 runs to 13 residues. Germline V gives CDR1 LNHDA, CDR2 SQIVND (reference sequence). Trimming pared 3 bases from V and 2 bases from J, leaving 7 bases between. The CDR3 nucleotides are TGTGCCAGTAGTATTACCCGAAACACTGAAGCTTTCTTT. Its protein is CASSITRNTEAFF.

In the case of this clone: Other DNA sequences in the sample encode the same CDR3. The genes are TRBV4-1 and TRBJ2-7, with D maybe TRBD1 (5 bases). The V end was cut by 1 base, the J end by 4 bases, with 5 bases between. Germline V gene sequence: CDR1 MGHRA, CDR2 YSYEKL. This CDR3 has 12 residues. CDR3 region: CASSQAGYEQYF. The CDR3 region has the DNA TGCGCCAGCAGCCAAGCAGGGTACGAGCAGTACTTC.

CDR3 nucleotide sequence: TGTGCCAGCGGAGGTGCTAGCGGAGCAAATACGCAGTATTTT. This gives the protein CASGGASGANTQYF. V and J are TRBV7-9 and TRBJ2-3; 7 positions match TRBD2. V shed 8 bases, J shed 7 bases, and the junction held 12 bases outside the gene matches. There are 14 residues in the CDR3. CDR1 SEHNR and CDR2 FQNEAQ come from the germline V gene (reference sequence). The full variable domain, in which reference TRBV7-9 and TRBJ2-3 provide the parts outside the CDR3, is DTGVSQNPRHKITKRGQNVTFRCDPISEHNRLYWYRQTLGQGPEFLTYFQNEAQLEKSRLLSDRFSAERPKGSFSTLEIQRTEQGDSAMYLCASGGASGANTQYFGPGTRLTVL.

V and J are TRBV7-8 and TRBJ1-1, with D unclear. Germline lookup yields CDR1 SGHVS and CDR2 FQNEAQ. The CDR3 is 15 residues long. V shed 5 bases and J shed 0 bases, with 13 bases lying between them. This CDR3 is CASSPRAEMNTEAFF. The CDR3 bases are TGTGCCAGCAGCCCCCGGGCAGAGATGAACACTGAAGCTTTCTTT.

This chain uses TRBV6-9 with TRBJ2-7; possibly TRBD1 or TRBD2 for D (5 bases each). This CDR3 contains 13 residues. The germline V gene has CDR1 MNHGY and CDR2 SVAAGI. The V and J ends lost 11 bases and 6 bases respectively, with 20 bases between them. CDR3 residues: CAPSGTPGPEQYF. The CDR3 DNA follows: TGTGCCCCCTCCGGGACCCCAGGTCCCGAGCAGTACTTC.

This chain links TRBV2 with TRBJ2-7; TRBD2 aligns across 8 bases. J lost 2 bases, V lost 8 bases, and 2 bases had no gene match. CDR1 SNHLY and CDR2 FYNNEI come from the germline V gene. The CDR3 is 12 amino acids. The CDR3 region is CASYSGAYEQYF. The CDR3 DNA sequence: TGTGCCAGCTATAGCGGGGCCTACGAGCAGTACTTC.

This clone came up a few times. The rearrangement joins TRBV7-2 to TRBJ2-7, with a weak D call TRBD2 (6 bases). Looked up from germline, CDR1 is SGHTA and CDR2 is FQGNSA. V lost 5 bases and J lost 6, with 17 bases in between. CDR3 length equals 14 residues. The CDR3 DNA reads as TGTGCCAGCAGCCGCCGGGACTGCACCTCCGAGCAGTACTTC. Protein sequence: CASSRRDCTSEQYF. The full variable domain, in which reference TRBV7-2 and TRBJ2-7 provide the parts outside the CDR3, is GAGVSQSPSNKVTEKGKDVELRCDPISGHTALYWYRQSLGQGLEFLIYFQGNSAPDKSGLPSDRFSAERTGGSVSTLTIQRTQQEDSAVYLCASSRRDCTSEQYFGPGTRLTVT.